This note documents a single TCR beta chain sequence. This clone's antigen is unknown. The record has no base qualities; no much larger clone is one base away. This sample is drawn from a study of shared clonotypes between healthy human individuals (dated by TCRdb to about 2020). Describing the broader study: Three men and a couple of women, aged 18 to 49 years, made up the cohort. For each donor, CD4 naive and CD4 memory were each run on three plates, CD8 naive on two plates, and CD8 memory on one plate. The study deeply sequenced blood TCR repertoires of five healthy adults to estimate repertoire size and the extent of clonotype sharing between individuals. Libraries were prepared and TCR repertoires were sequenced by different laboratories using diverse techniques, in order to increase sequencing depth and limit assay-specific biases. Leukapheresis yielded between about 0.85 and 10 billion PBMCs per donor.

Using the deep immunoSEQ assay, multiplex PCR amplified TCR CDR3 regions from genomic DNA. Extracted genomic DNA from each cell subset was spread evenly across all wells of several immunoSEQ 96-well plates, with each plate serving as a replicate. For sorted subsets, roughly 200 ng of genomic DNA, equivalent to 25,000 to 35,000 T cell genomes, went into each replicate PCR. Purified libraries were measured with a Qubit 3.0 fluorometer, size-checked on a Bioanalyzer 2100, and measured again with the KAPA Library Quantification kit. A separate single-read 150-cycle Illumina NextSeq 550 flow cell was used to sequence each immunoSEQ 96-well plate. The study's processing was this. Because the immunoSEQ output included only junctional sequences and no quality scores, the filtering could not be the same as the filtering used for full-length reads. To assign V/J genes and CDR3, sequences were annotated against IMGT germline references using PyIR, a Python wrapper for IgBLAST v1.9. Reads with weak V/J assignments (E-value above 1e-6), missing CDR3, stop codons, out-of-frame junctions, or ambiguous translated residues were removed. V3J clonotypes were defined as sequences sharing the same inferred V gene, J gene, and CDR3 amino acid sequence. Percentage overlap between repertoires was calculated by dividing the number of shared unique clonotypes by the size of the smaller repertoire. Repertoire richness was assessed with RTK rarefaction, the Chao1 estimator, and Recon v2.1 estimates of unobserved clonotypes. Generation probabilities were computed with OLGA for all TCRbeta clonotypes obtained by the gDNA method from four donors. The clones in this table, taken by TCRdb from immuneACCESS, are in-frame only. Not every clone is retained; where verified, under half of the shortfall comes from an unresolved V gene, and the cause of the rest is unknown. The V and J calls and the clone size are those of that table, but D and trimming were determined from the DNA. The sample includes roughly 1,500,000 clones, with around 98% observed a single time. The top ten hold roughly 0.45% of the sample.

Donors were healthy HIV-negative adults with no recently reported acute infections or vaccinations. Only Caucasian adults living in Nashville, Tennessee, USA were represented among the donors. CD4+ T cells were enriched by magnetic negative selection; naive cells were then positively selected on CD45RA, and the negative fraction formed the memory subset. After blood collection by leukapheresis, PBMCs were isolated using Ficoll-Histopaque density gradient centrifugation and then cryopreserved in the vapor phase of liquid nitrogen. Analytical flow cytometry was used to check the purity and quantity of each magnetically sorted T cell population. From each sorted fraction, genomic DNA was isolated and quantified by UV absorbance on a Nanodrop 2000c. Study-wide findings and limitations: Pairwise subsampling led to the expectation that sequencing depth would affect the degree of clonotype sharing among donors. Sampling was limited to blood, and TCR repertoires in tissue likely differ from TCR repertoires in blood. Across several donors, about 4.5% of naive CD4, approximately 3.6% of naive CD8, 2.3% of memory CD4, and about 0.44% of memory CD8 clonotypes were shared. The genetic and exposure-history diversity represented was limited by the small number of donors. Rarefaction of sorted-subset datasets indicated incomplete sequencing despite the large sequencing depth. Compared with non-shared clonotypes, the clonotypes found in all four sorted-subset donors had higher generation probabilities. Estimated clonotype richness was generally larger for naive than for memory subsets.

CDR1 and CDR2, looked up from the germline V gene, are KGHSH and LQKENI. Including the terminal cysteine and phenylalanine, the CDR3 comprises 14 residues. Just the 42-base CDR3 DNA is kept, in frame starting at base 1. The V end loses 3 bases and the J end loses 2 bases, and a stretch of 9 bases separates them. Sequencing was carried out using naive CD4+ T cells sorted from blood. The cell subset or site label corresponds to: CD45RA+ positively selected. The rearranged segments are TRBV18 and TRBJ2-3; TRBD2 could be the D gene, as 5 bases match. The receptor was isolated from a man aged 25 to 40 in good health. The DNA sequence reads TGTGCCAGCTCACCCTCCGGGGACACAGATACGCAGTATTTT. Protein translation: CASSPSGDTDTQYF.